This TCR beta chain was documented in a study of control samples from healthy donors and cancer patients. Assay: immunoSEQ multiplex PCR; the TCRdb copy retains only in-frame clones and omits some. The sample contains over 200,000 clones, around 79% of which appear only once. The CDR3 is 14 amino acids. The V gene end was trimmed by 6 bases and the J gene end by 6 bases; junction bases not matched to a gene: 6. Germline CDR1 reads MDHEN; CDR2 reads SYDVKM. This TCR derives from a woman aged 55-69 years with lung cancer. The sample taken for sequencing was PBMCs. The chain combines TRBV28 with TRBJ1-4; 8 positions agree with TRBD1. The CDR3 protein is CASRLTGDYEKLFF. The DNA for the CDR3 is TGTGCCAGCAGATTGACAGGGGATTATGAAAAACTGTTTTTT.